The clone carrying this T cell receptor beta chain was detected many times. What it binds is unknown. The data derive from a study of early T cells in non-severe SARS-CoV-2 infection. Study details: The sequenced material was bulk RNA from unsorted whole blood, and its chains were unpaired.

Study results and limitations: The matching step, a VDJdb search, favored anti-spike CD8 responses and missed private and CD4 specificities.

The V end lost 5 bases, the J end lost 6 bases, and 5 bases lay between the germline ends. This CDR3 comprises 11 residues. Germline CDR1 SGHTA, CDR2 FQGNSA. Individual cDNA molecules each received unique molecular identifiers attached to them. MiXCR, run by TCRdb on the 5' RACE reads, gives a single entry per CDR3 protein. The sample lists about 26,000 distinct CDR3 sequences; 4% to 4.5% were seen once. This receptor was taken from an adult who was a healthcare worker with PCR-confirmed SARS-CoV-2 infection or an uninfected control (not recorded which). Material: whole blood. The V and J genes are TRBV7-2 and TRBJ2-4; D uncertain. The CDR3 reads CASSPGNIQYF. The CDR3, as DNA: TGTGCCAGCAGCCCGGGAAACATTCAGTACTTC.